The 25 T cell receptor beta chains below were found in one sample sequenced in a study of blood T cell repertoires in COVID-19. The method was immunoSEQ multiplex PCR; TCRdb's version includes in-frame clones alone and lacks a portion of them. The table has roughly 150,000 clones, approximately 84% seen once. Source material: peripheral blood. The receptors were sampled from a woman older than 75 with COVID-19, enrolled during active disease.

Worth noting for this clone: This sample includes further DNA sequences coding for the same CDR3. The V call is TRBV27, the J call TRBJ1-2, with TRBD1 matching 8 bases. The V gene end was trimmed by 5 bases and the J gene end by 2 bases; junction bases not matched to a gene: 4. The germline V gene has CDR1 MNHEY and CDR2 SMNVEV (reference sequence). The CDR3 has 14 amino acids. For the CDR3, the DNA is TGTGCCAGCAGTCCGAGACAGGGGAACTATGGCTACACCTTC. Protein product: CASSPRQGNYGYTF.

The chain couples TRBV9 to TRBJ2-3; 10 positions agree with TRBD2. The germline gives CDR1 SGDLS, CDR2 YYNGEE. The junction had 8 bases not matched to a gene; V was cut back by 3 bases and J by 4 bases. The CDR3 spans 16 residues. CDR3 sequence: CASSGGSGGGSDTQYF. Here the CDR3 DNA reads TGTGCCAGCAGCGGAGGAAGCGGGGGGGGGTCAGATACGCAGTATTTT.

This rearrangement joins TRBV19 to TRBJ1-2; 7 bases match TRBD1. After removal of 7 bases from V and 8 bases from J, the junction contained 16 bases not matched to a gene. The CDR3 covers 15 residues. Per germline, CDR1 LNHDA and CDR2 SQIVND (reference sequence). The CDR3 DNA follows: TGTGCCAGTAAGGGTGTTCGAGACAGGGTGGGCGGCTACACCTTC. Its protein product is CASKGVRDRVGGYTF.

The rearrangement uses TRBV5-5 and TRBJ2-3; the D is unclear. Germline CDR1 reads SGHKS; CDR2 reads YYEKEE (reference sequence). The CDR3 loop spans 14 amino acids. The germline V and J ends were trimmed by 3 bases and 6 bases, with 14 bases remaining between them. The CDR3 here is CASSSGSLGDTQYF. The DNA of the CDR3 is TGTGCCAGCAGCTCGGGTTCCCTCGGCGATACGCAGTATTTT. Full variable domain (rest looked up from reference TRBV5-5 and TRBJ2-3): DAGVTQSPTHLIKTRGQQVTLRCSPISGHKSVSWYQQVLGQGPQFIFQYYEKEERGRGNFPDRFSARQFPNYSSELNVNALLLGDSALYLCASSSGSLGDTQYFGPGTRLTVL.

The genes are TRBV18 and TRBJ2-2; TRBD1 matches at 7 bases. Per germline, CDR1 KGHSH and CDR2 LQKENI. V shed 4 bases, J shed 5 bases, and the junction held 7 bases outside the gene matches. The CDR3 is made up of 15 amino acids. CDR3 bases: TGTGCCAGCTCACTAAGGACAGGAAGGACCGGGGAGCTGTTTTTT. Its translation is CASSLRTGRTGELFF. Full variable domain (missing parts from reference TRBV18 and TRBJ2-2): NAGVMQNPRHLVRRRGQEARLRCSPMKGHSHVYWYRQLPEEGLKFMVYLQKENIIDESGMPKERFSAEFPKEGPSILRIQQVVRGDSAAYFCASSLRTGRTGELFFGEGSRLTVL.

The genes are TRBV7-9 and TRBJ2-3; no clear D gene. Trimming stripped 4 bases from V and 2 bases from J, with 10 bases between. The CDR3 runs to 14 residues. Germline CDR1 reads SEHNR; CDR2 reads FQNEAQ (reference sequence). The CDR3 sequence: CASSSVKHTDTQYF. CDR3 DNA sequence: TGTGCCAGCAGCTCGGTAAAGCACACAGATACGCAGTATTTT.

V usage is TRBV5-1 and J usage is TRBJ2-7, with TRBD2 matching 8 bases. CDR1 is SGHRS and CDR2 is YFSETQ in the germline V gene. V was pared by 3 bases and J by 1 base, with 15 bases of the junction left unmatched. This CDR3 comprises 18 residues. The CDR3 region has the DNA TGCGCCAGCAGCTCCTATCCTTTTACTAGCGGCTATTCCTACGAGCAGTACTTC. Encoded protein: CASSSYPFTSGYSYEQYF.

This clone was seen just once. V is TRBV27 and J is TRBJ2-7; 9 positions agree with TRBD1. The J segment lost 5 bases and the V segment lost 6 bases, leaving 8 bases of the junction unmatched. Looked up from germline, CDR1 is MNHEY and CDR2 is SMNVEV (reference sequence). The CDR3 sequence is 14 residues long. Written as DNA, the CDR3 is TGTGCCAGCAGATCCCCGGGACAGGGTCACGAGCAGTACTTC. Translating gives CASRSPGQGHEQYF.

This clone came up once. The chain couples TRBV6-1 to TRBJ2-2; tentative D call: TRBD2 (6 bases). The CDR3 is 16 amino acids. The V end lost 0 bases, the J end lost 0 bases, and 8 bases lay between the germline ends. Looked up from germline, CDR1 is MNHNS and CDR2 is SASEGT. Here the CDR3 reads CASSEAGGANTGELFF. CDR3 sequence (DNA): TGTGCCAGCAGTGAAGCTGGAGGGGCGAACACCGGGGAGCTGTTTTTT.

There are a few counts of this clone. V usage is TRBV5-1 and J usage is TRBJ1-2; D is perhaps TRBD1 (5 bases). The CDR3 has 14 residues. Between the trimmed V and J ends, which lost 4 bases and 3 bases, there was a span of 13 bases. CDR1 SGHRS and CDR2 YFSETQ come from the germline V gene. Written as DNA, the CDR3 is TGCGCCAGCAGCGATCAGGGTTCCCACTATGGCTACACCTTC. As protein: CASSDQGSHYGYTF.

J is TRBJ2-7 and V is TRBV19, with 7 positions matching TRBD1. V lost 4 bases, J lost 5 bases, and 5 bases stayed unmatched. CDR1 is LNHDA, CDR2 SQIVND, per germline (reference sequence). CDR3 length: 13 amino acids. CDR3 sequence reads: CASSTGQPHEQYF. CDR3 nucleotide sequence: TGTGCCAGTAGTACGGGACAGCCCCACGAGCAGTACTTC.

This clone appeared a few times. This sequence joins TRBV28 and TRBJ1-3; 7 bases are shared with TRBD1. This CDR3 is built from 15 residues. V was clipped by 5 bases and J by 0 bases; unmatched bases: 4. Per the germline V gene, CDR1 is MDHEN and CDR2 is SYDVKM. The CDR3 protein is CASSQGGHSGNTIYF. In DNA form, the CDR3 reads TGTGCCAGCAGTCAAGGGGGCCACTCTGGAAACACCATATATTTT.

For the CDR3, the DNA is TGCAGCGTTGATTCTAGCGCCTCAGTGAGAGATACGCAGTATTTT. Translating gives CSVDSSASVRDTQYF. V and J are TRBV29-1 and TRBJ2-3; possibly TRBD2 for D (6 bases). Germline CDR1 and CDR2: SQVTM and ANQGSEA. This CDR3 spans 15 amino acids. Trimming removed 3 bases from V and 5 bases from J, with 18 bases in between.

CDR3 coding DNA: TGTGCCAGCAGTGAGGCAGGTGATAAGCCCCAGCATTTT. Its protein is CASSEAGDKPQHF. The chain is built from TRBV2 and TRBJ1-5; D unresolved. Germline V gives CDR1 SNHLY, CDR2 FYNNEI. This CDR3 has 13 amino acids. Trimming removed 3 bases from V and 8 bases from J, with 11 bases in between.

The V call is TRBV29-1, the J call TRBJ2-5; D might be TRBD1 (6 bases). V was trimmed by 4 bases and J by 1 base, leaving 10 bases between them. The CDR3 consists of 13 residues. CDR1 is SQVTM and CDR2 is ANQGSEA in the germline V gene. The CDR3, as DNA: TGCAGCGTTGCCCGGACAGTCCAAGAGACCCAGTACTTC. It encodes CSVARTVQETQYF.

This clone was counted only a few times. The DNA for the CDR3 is TGTGCCAGCAGTTTAGCGGGGCTCCAAGAGACCCAGTACTTC. Residues: CASSLAGLQETQYF. The chain recombines TRBV27 with TRBJ2-5, with D possibly matching TRBD2 (6 bases). This CDR3 is built from 14 residues. Germline loops: CDR1 MNHEY, CDR2 SMNVEV (reference sequence). V was shortened by 2 bases and J by 1 base, with 8 bases between the two germline ends.

Here the CDR3 DNA reads TGTGCCAGTAGTATACGGCAGGGGGGCAATCAGCCCCAGCATTTT. It codes for CASSIRQGGNQPQHF. The chain combines TRBV19 with TRBJ1-5, with 7 bases aligning to TRBD1. The CDR3 is 15 amino acids. With V trimmed by 2 bases and J by 2 bases, 3 bases remained unmatched. Germline V lookup: CDR1 LNHDA, CDR2 SQIVND (reference sequence).

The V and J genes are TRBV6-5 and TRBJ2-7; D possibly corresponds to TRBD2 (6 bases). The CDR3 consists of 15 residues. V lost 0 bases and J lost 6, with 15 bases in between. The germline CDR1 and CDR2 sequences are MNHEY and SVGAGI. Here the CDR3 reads CASSYSVDLGGEQYF. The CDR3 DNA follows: TGTGCCAGCAGTTACTCGGTTGACCTGGGGGGCGAGCAGTACTTC.

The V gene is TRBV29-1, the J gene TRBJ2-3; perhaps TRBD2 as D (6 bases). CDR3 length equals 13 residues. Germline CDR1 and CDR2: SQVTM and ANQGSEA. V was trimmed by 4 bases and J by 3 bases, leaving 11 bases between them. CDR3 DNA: TGCAGCGTTGCTGGGACTTCTACAGATACGCAGTATTTT. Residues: CSVAGTSTDTQYF.

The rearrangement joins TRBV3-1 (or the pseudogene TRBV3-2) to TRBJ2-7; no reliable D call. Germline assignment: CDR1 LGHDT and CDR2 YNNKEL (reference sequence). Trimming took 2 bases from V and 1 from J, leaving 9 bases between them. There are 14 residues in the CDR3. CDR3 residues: CASSQSSASYEQYF. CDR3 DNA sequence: TGTGCCAGCAGCCAAAGTTCTGCGTCCTACGAGCAGTACTTC.

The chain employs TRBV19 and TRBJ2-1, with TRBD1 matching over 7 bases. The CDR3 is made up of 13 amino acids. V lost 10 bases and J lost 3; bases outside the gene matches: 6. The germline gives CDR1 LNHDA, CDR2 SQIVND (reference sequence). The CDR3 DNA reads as TGTGCCACAACAGGGGCTCACTACAATGAGCAGTTCTTC. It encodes CATTGAHYNEQFF. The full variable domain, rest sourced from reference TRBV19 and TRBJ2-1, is DGGITQSPKYLFRKEGQNVTLSCEQNLNHDAMYWYRQDPGQGLRLIYYSQIVNDFQKGDIAEGYSVSREKKESFPLTVTSAQKNPTAFYLCATTGAHYNEQFFGPGTRLTVL.

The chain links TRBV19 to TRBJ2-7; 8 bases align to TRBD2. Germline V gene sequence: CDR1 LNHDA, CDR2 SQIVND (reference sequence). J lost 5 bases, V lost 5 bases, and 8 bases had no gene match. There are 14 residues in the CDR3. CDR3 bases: TGTGCCAGTAGTCCCCGGGGGGGTCTGAACGAGCAGTACTTC. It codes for CASSPRGGLNEQYF.

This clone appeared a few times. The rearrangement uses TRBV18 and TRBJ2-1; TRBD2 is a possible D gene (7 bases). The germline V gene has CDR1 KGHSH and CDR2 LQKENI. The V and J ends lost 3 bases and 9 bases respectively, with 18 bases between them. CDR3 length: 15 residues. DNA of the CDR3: TGTGCCAGCTCACCCCAGTGGGAGGGGGAAAGTGAGCAGTTCTTC. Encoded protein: CASSPQWEGESEQFF.

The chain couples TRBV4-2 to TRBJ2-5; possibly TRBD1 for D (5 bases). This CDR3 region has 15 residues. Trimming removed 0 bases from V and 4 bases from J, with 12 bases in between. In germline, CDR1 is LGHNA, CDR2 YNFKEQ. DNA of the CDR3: TGTGCCAGCAGCCAAGATGGGGCCATCACAGAGACCCAGTACTTC. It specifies CASSQDGAITETQYF.

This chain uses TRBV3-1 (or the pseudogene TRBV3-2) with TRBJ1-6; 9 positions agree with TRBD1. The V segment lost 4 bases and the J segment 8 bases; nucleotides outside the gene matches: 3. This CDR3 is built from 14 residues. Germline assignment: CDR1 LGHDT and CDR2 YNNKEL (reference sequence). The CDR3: CASSLRDRDSPLHF. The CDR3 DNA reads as TGTGCCAGCAGCCTCCGGGACAGGGATTCACCCCTCCACTTT.